A selection of T cell receptor beta chains follows, all from one sample in a study of T-cell memory formation after mild COVID-19. TCRdb reprocessed the 5' RACE reads with MiXCR, giving one entry per CDR3 protein. This table holds about 620,000 distinct CDR3 sequences, about 20% found once. Sequenced: PBMCs or a T cell subset sorted from them (not recorded which). These receptors were collected from an adult woman who had mild COVID-19 (a few samples of this study predate the infection). Cell type and time point are not known. The CDR3 runs from the conserved cysteine through the conserved F or W. A D gene is named only where the DNA matches it firmly. A row's size may be missing; if present it is once, few, many or a size class.

. | TRBJ2-5 | TRBV10-3 | . | TGTGCCATCACGGCGGGCTTCCAAGAGACCCAGTACTTC | CAITAGFQETQYF
. | TRBJ2-1 | TRBV7-2 | . | TGTGCCAGCAGCTTAAAATGGGGGATGGGGATCAATGAGCAGTTCTTC | CASSLKWGMGINEQFF
few | TRBJ1-6 | TRBV18 | . | TGTGCCAGCTCACCAGGCGTACAGGGAGATTCACCCCTCCACTTT | CASSPGVQGDSPLHF
. | TRBJ1-2 | TRBV24-1 | . | TGTGCCACCAGTGATCTCGTGCATGGCTACACCTTC | CATSDLVHGYTF
few | TRBJ2-4 | TRBV6-2/TRBV6-3 | TRBD2 | TGTGCCAGCAGTCCTTCACTAGCGGGAGTCCGGAACATTCAGTACTTC | CASSPSLAGVRNIQYF
few | TRBJ1-2 | TRBV5-6 | TRBD1 | TGTGCCAGCAGCCGCGGGACAGACATCTATGGCTACACCTTC | CASSRGTDIYGYTF
many | TRBJ2-1 | TRBV7-8 | . | TGTGCCAGCAGCTTATCGGACAATGAGCAGTTCTTC | CASSLSDNEQFF
. | TRBJ2-2 | TRBV7-2 | . | TGTGCCAGCAGCTCGTACGCCGGGGAGCTGTTTTTT | CASSSYAGELFF
many | TRBJ1-1 | TRBV12-3/TRBV12-4 | . | TGTGCCAGCGGGAGAGGGCACACTGAAGCTTTCTTT | CASGRGHTEAFF
few | TRBJ2-5 | TRBV18 | . | TGTGCCAGCTCACCGATGTCTAACCAAGAGACCCAGTACTTC | CASSPMSNQETQYF
few | TRBJ2-3 | TRBV30 | TRBD2 | TGTGCCTGGAGTGTACCCTTCGGCGGGAGCCCAGATACGCAGTATTTT | CAWSVPFGGSPDTQYF
few | TRBJ2-5 | TRBV5-6 | . | TGTGCCAGCAGGAGTTCAGCGGCCGGGCGGACCCAGTACTTC | CASRSSAAGRTQYF
few | TRBJ2-1 | TRBV6-4 | . | TGTGCCAGCAGTGACTCGGTAGGGGGCTCCTACAATGAGCAGTTCTTC | CASSDSVGGSYNEQFF
. | TRBJ1-2 | TRBV5-1 | . | TGCGCCAGCAGTCACTCTCGGGCCGCCGAGGGTGGCTACACCTTC | CASSHSRAAEGGYTF
. | TRBJ2-5 | TRBV9 | TRBD2 | TGTGCCAGCAGCGTAGAAAATAGCGGGGGTCGGGAGACCCAGTACTTC | CASSVENSGGRETQYF
few | TRBJ2-7 | TRBV9 | . | TGTGCCAGCAGCGCCCTGGGCTCTTCTACCGAGCAGTACTTC | CASSALGSSTEQYF
few | TRBJ1-2 | TRBV5-1 | . | TGCGCCAGCAGCCCGGGACACGCAAGTTCTAACTATGGCTACACCTTC | CASSPGHASSNYGYTF
few | TRBJ2-3 | TRBV2 | . | TGTGCCAGCAGTGGAGGGGCCTACACAGATACGCAGTATTTT | CASSGGAYTDTQYF
few | TRBJ2-7 | TRBV7-2 | . | TGTGCCAGCAGCTTTTTGGCAGGGGAGTCCGAGCAGTACTTC | CASSFLAGESEQYF
few | TRBJ1-2 | TRBV24-1 | TRBD1 | TGTGCCACCAGTGACCCGGGACAGGGGGTAGGCTACACCTTC | CATSDPGQGVGYTF
. | TRBJ2-1 | TRBV27 | . | TGTGCCAGCAGTTTATTTGTCAGCCGGAGCTCCTACAATGAGCAGTTCTTC | CASSLFVSRSSYNEQFF
few | TRBJ2-1 | TRBV7-2 | TRBD1 | TGTGCCAGCAGCTTGGGGACAGGGGCTATAGCCCTCTACAATGAGCAGTTCTTC | CASSLGTGAIALYNEQFF
. | TRBJ2-5 | TRBV5-1 | . | TGCGCCAGCAGCCAGGACGCGCCGGCAGAGACCCAGTACTTC | CASSQDAPAETQYF
many | TRBJ2-7 | TRBV2 | . | TGTGCCAGCAGTAAACAGGGCTACGAGCAGTACTTC | CASSKQGYEQYF
few | TRBJ2-1 | TRBV7-9 | . | TGTGCCAGCAGCTTAGCCGCCAGCGCGAATGAGCAGTTCTTC | CASSLAASANEQFF
many | TRBJ2-5 | TRBV12-3/TRBV12-4 | TRBD2 | TGTGCCAGCACGAAATACGGGAGGCTACAAGAGACCCAGTACTTC | CASTKYGRLQETQYF